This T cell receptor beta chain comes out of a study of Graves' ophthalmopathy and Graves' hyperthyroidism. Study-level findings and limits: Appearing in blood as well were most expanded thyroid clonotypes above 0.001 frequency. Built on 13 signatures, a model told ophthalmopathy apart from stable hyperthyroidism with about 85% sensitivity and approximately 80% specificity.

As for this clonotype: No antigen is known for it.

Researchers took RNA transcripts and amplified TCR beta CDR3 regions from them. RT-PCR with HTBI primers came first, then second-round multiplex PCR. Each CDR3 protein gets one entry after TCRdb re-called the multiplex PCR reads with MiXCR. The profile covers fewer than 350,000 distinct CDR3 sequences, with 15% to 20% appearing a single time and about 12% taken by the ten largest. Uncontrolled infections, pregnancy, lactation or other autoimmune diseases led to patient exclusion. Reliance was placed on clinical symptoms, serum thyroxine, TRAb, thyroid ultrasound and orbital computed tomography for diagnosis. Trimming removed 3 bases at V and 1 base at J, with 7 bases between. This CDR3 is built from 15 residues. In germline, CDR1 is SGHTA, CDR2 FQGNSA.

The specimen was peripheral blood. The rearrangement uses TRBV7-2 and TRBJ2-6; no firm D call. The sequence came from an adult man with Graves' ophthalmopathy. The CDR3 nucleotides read TGTGCCAGCAGCTTCTCCAGGTCTGGGGCCAACGTCCTGACTTTC. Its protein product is CASSFSRSGANVLTF.